The clone carrying this T cell receptor (beta chain) was picked up many times. What it binds is unknown. These data come from a study of early T cells in non-severe SARS-CoV-2 infection. Study at large: Bulk RNA isolated from unsorted whole blood underwent sequencing; chains were not paired. Findings and caveats of the study: There was a bias toward anti-spike CD8 responses in VDJdb matching, which missed private and CD4 specificities.

Individual cDNA molecules received unique molecular identifiers during library preparation. TCRdb ran MiXCR on the 5' RACE reads and lists one entry per CDR3 protein. This table has about 63,000 distinct CDR3 sequences, about an eighth appearing once. This receptor was identified in an adult who was a healthcare worker with PCR-confirmed SARS-CoV-2 infection or an uninfected control (not recorded which). The source material was whole blood.

CDR3 nucleotide sequence: TGCGCCAGCAGTGAGAATACTAATGAAAAACTGTTTTTT. Translated, it gives CASSENTNEKLFF. The chain is built from TRBV10-2 and TRBJ1-4; D not certain. The CDR3 length is 13 residues. Looked up from germline, CDR1 is WSHSY and CDR2 is SAAADI. The V gene lost 2 bases and the J gene lost 2 bases, with 3 bases spanning the gap.